By share, the clone carrying this T cell receptor (beta chain) ranks as medium-sized (0.01 to 0.1%). The entry originates in a study of blood T cell repertoires in COVID-19. The overall study: COVID-19 samples collected from the United States, Italy and Spain covered acute and convalescent phases. PBMCs, B-cell-depleted T cells, or T cells provided the cDNA or gDNA that made up the material.

Germline CDR1 and CDR2: SGDLS and YYNGEE. This CDR3 region has 13 residues. The V gene lost 5 bases and the J gene lost 4 bases, with 9 bases spanning the gap. Original methodology: Estimation of nucleated cell counts relied on the amplification of reference gene primers. Profiling relied on immunoSEQ multiplex PCR, and the TCRdb table lists in-frame clones only, not all of them. D and trimming were read from the DNA, whereas the V and J calls and clone size are those reported in that table. The data contain roughly 120,000 clones, 75% to 90% of them singletons. The receptor was derived from a human donor in a cohort sampled during active COVID-19. The chain joins TRBV9 to TRBJ2-2; the D gene is possibly TRBD2 (7 bases). Sequenced material: peripheral blood. The CDR3 DNA reads TGTGCCAGCAGGGGAGGGGGCACCGGGGAGCTGTTTTTT. Translated: CASRGGGTGELFF.